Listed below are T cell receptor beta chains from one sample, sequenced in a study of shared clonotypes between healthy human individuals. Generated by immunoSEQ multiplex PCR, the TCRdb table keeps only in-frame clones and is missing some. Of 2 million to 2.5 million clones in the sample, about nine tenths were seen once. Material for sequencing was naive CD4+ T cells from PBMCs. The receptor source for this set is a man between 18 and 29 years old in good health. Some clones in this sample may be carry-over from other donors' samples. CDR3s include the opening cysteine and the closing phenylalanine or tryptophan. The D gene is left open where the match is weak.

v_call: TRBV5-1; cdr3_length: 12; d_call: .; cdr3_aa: CASSLPGAPLHF
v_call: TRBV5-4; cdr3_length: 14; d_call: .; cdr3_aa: CASSGDARYNEQFF
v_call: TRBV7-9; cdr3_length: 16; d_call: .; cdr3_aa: CASSLNGPWDGYGYTF
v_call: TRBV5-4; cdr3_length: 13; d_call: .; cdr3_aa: CASSLDAYQPQHF
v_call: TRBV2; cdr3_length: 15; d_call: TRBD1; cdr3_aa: CASSEGGQGVQPQHF
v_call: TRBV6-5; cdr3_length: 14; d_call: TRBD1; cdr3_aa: CATKSTGDVDTQYF
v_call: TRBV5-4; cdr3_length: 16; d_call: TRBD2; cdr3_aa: CASSLPASGRTGELFF
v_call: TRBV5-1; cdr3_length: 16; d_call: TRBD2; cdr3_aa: CASSPRVAGGQETQYF
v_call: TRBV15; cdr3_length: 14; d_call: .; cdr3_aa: CATSRGHGSYEQYF
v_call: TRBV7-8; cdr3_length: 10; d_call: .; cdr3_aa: CASSSNEQFF
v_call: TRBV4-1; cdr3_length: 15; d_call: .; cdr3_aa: CASSQEGWGRFGYTF
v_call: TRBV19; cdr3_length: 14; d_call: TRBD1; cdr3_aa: CASSEQGASEKLFF
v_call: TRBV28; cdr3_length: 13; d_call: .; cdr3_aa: CASTNFPGNTIYF
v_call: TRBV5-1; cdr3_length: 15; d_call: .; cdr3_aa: CASSSTSVNTGELFF
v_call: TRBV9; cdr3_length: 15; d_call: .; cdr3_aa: CASSVAQGPPDTQYF
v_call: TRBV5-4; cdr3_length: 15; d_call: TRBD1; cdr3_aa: CASSTGQVLNTEAFF
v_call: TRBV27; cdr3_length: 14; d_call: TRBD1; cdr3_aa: CASSFGTENSPLHF
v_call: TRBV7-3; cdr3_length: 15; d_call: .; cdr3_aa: CASSFSGGSSYEQYF
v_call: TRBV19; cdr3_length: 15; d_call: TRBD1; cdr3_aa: CASSTGQGLNTEAFF
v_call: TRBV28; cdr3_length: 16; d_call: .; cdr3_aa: CASRPMAGLSNQPQHF
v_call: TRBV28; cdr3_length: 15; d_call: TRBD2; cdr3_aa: CASRQTSQGTGELFF
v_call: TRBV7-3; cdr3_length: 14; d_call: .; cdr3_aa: CASSLGPGADTQYF